The rows below give T cell receptor beta chains drawn from one sample of a study of chemoradiotherapy in HPV16-positive cancers. Produced via immunoSEQ multiplex PCR; TCRdb's table is partial and in-frame only. Of 50,000 to 55,000 clones detected, more than 75% appear once; the ten largest clones hold 3% to 4%. Specimen: blood, collected from a patient who underwent chemoradiotherapy. The receptors were sampled from a human donor with HPV-associated anogenital cancer. CDR3s include the opening cysteine and the closing phenylalanine or tryptophan. D genes are given only for firm matches.

NA	TRBV5-4	CASSLEGPTDTQYF
NA	TRBV5-4	CASSLDNSEGFF
NA	TRBV10-3	CAISRDLVGRGSTDTQYF
NA	TRBV7-9	CASSLIQGRNTEAFF
TRBD1	TRBV19	CASSKGQGNSPLHF
TRBD1	TRBV29-1	CSVRRDSTTYEQYF
TRBD2	TRBV4-2	CASSQASGGTDTQYF
NA	TRBV29-1	CSLGETEVETQYF
NA	TRBV6-1	CASTRRVVGNTEAFF
NA	TRBV4-1	CASSHSGSYEQYF
NA	TRBV19	CASTSQGNSPLHF
TRBD1	TRBV7-2	CASSFTTGRLNTEAFF
NA	TRBV10-2	CASSELGNTIYF
TRBD2	TRBV7-9	CASSLRGSLAGYNEQFF
NA	TRBV19	CASSTLQTAISSPLHF
TRBD1	TRBV6-6	CASNNRQGGTDTQYF
TRBD2	TRBV29-1	CSVLAGGTDTQYF
NA	TRBV7-9	CASSLGYSEISYEQYF
TRBD2	TRBV4-3	CASSQAPAGDEQYF
TRBD1	TRBV9	CASSVEGRGSTGELFF
TRBD1	TRBV7-2	CASSSQTGGAGYGYTF
NA	TRBV7-2	CASSFRVSNTGELFF
NA	TRBV19	CASSTTDGPYNEQFF
NA	TRBV7-9	CASSPGPSTDTQYF
TRBD2	TRBV27	CASRRGANTGELFF
NA	TRBV9	CASSYLVDSNTEAFF
NA	TRBV6-1	CASSEALTWQETYEQYF
TRBD2	TRBV18	CASSPNGPGLAGSGGGEQFF
TRBD1	TRBV4-1	CASSQIGQGSGGNTIYF
NA	TRBV7-2	CASSLALTEENIQYF
TRBD1	TRBV19	CASRTTGGVPYEQYF
NA	TRBV30	CAWNSAASPSFEQYF
NA	TRBV30	CAWSVMGTGELFF
NA	TRBV7-2	CASSFVDRVQF
TRBD2	TRBV7-8	CATAVVAGGARSYEQYF
NA	TRBV30	CAWSVQWQGGLSKNIQYF
NA	TRBV7-2	CASSFGSVNSNQPQHF
NA	TRBV6-5	CASSVDRNTEAFF
NA	TRBV7-2	CASSAATGTPQFF
NA	TRBV5-4	CASSLASTDTQYF
NA	TRBV11-2	CASSLGEGQPQHF
TRBD2	TRBV19	CASSITSGRTDTQYF
TRBD2	TRBV2	CASLPLSGLGLGLAGGQDTQYF
NA	TRBV15	CATSGTRGGEQFF
NA	TRBV5-1	CASSLTPDEAFF
TRBD2	TRBV9	CASNRAGGPMDEQFF